This TCR beta chain was found in a study of cytomegalovirus exposure and HLA in healthy donors. Healthy bone marrow donors formed the donor group. 60 Vbeta and 13 Jbeta primers were used in PCR. This table comes from immunoSEQ multiplex PCR, and its TCRdb copy is limited to in-frame clones, with some not included. Its table records tens of thousands of clones. Whole-study findings and limits: HLA restriction was apparent for most CMV-associated TCR beta chains in a later analysis. Using the classifier, cytomegalovirus status was reportedly diagnosed with high specificity and sensitivity.

As concerns this clone: Its antigen is currently unknown.

V lost 10 bases and J 2 bases, leaving 14 bases between the germline ends. Looked up from germline, CDR1 is ENHRY and CDR2 is SYGVKD. CDR3 length: 13 amino acids. The chain carries TRBV10-3 and TRBJ2-5, with a possible D match to TRBD1 (6 bases). Sequenced material: PBMCs. This receptor was obtained from a man in his forties or fifties in good health and CMV-seronegative. The CDR3 here is CATRTVVQETQYF. CDR3 nucleotides: TGTGCCACCAGGACAGTAGTACAAGAGACCCAGTACTTC.